This T cell receptor (beta chain) was captured by sequencing in a study of T cell responses to AZD1222 COVID-19 vaccine. Study findings and constraints: It should be noted that donors were predominantly white British and more often female, and clonal diversity was possibly underestimated. Vaccine-related CD4 TCRs covered spike, predominating at 160-218 and 743-854. In the spike-specific TCR repertoire, nearly half reportedly target unmutated variant regions.

A remark on this clone: Its antigen is not known. A much larger clone differs by one base, so this may be a read error.

Method: immunoSEQ multiplex PCR; TCRdb's copy keeps in-frame clones and lacks some. The repertoire holds 100,000 to 150,000 clones, with about 89% as singletons. With V trimmed by 5 bases and J by 1 base, 6 bases remained unmatched. There are 15 residues in the CDR3. Looked up from germline, CDR1 is LNHNV and CDR2 is YYDKDF (reference sequence). This chain uses TRBV15 with TRBJ1-1; 8 nucleotides agree with TRBD1. This sequence originates from an adult in good health. The sample here was peripheral blood, taken on day 0 of AZD1222 vaccination. This chain's CDR3 is CATSERQGWNTEAFF. CDR3 DNA: TGTGCCACCAGCGAGAGACAGGGGTGGAACACTGAAGCTTTCTTT.